Shown below are 6 T cell receptor beta chains from a single sample sequenced in a study of cytomegalovirus exposure and HLA in healthy donors. Some clones are missing from TCRdb's copy, which holds only in-frame ones; the method was immunoSEQ multiplex PCR. Among approximately 180,000 clones listed, approximately 86% were seen once. The sequenced sample was PBMCs. All receptors come from a man between 18 and 29 years old in good health and CMV-seropositive.

The chain links TRBV29-1 to TRBJ2-7; 8 bases fit TRBD1. CDR1 is SQVTM, CDR2 ANQGSEA, per germline. The CDR3 is 12 residues long. J was trimmed by 3 bases and V by 5 bases; bases with no gene match: 3. CDR3 sequence reads: CSVITGGYEQYF. The CDR3 nucleotides are TGCAGCGTTATCACAGGGGGCTACGAGCAGTACTTC.

The chain uses TRBV2 and TRBJ1-1; D not resolved. Germline CDR1 reads SNHLY; CDR2 reads FYNNEI. The length of the CDR3 is 14 residues. The V gene lost 4 bases and the J gene lost 1 base, with 10 bases spanning the gap. The chain's CDR3 is CASSAFDTNTEAFF. The CDR3 bases are TGTGCCAGCAGTGCCTTCGACACGAACACTGAAGCTTTCTTT.

The rearrangement links TRBV9 to TRBJ2-1, with a tentative D call TRBD2 (6 bases). V was trimmed by 3 bases and J by 4 bases, leaving 14 bases between them. Germline V gene sequence: CDR1 SGDLS, CDR2 YYNGEE. The CDR3 consists of 15 residues. The CDR3 nucleotides read TGTGCCAGCAGCGCGGGACTGAGGGTGTACAATGAGCAGTTCTTC. It encodes CASSAGLRVYNEQFF.

The chain employs TRBV10-3 and TRBJ2-3, with 11 bases that match TRBD2. The CDR3 extends over 16 amino acids. The trim removed 5 bases at V and 0 bases at J, leaving 4 bases unmatched. CDR1 ENHRY and CDR2 SYGVKD come from the germline V gene. The chain's CDR3 is CAISNPSGGSTDTQYF. CDR3 coding DNA: TGTGCCATCAGTAACCCTAGCGGGGGGAGCACAGATACGCAGTATTTT.

The chain couples TRBV11-3 to TRBJ2-5; 8 nucleotides agree with TRBD2. Trimming cost V 5 bases and J 5 bases; bases outside gene matches: 4. Germline CDR1 is SGHNT and CDR2 is YENEEA. The CDR3 length is 13 residues. CDR3 nucleotide sequence: TGTGCCAGCAGCCCAAGCGGGGGTGAGACCCAGTACTTC. This sequence encodes CASSPSGGETQYF.

The rearrangement joins TRBV2 to TRBJ2-1; weak D call: TRBD1 (6 bases). CDR1 is SNHLY, CDR2 FYNNEI, per germline. The CDR3 contains 14 residues. Trimming shortened V by 8 bases and J by 8 bases, and 19 bases separated the two germline ends. The CDR3 nucleotides are TGTGCCAGCGGGACATCTCCCAGGCCGGATGAGCAGTTCTTC. As protein: CASGTSPRPDEQFF.